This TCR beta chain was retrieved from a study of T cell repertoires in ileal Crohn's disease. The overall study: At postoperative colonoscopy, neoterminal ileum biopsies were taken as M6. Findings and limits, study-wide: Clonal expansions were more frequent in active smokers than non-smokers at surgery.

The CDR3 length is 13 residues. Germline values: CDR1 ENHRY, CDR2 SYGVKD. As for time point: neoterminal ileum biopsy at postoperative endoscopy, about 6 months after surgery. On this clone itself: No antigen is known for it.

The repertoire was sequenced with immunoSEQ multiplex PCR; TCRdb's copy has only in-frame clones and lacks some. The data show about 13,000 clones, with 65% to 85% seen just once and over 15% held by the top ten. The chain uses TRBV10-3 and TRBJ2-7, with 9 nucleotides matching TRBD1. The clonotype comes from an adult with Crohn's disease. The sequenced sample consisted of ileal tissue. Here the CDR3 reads CVTWDREPYEQYF. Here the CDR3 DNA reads TGTGTCACCTGGGACAGGGAACCCTACGAGCAGTACTTC.